This passage covers 28 T cell receptor beta chains from one sample sequenced in a study of CXCR3-negative and CXCR3-positive naive CD8 T cells. Through 5' RACE with UMI labels, the TRB cDNA libraries were prepared. TCRdb reprocessed the 5' RACE reads and reports one entry per CDR3 protein, with no DNA. The sample totals roughly 86,000 distinct CDR3 sequences. The sample comprised naive CXCR3- CD8+ T cells from blood. The subset: CD45RO-CCR7+CD27+CD95- naive CD8+ T cells lacking CXCR3 (TNR3-). The receptors derive from a human donor in good health. Some clones in this sample may be carry-over from other donors' samples.

The gene calls are TRBV6-2 or TRBV6-3 and TRBJ1-2; TCRdb names TRBD1, which stays unverified in the absence of DNA. Germline-derived CDR1 and CDR2 are MNHEY and SVGEGT. This CDR3 has 14 amino acids. The CDR3 region is CASSYPDSIYGYTF.

The V and J genes are TRBV19 and TRBJ1-6. Germline CDR1 LNHDA, CDR2 SQIVND (reference sequence). CDR3 size: 14 residues. The CDR3 protein is CASSIQGGNSPLHF. The whole variable domain, filled in from reference TRBV19 and TRBJ1-6, reads DGGITQSPKYLFRKEGQNVTLSCEQNLNHDAMYWYRQDPGQGLRLIYYSQIVNDFQKGDIAEGYSVSREKKESFPLTVTSAQKNPTAFYLCASSIQGGNSPLHFGNGTRLTVT.

The chain links TRBV4-2 to TRBJ2-7; TCRdb gives TRBD1 as the D gene, but with no DNA this cannot be confirmed. CDR1 is LGHNA, CDR2 YNFKEQ, per germline. The CDR3 has 15 residues. The chain's CDR3 is CASSSTGTSTYEQYF.

The rearrangement links TRBV13 to TRBJ1-1; TCRdb names TRBD1, which stays unverified in the absence of DNA. The V gene's germline CDR1 is PRHDT and CDR2 FYEKMQ (reference sequence). The CDR3 sequence is 16 residues long. The CDR3 sequence: CASSPRQTEMNTEAFF.

V gene TRBV28 combines with J gene TRBJ2-1; there is no DNA to check the TCRdb D call of TRBD1. The CDR3 sequence is 16 residues long. Per the germline V gene, CDR1 is MDHEN and CDR2 is SYDVKM. The CDR3 spells CASSSLTGGNYNEQFF.

The chain carries TRBV7-9 and TRBJ1-1. Germline assignment: CDR1 SEHNR and CDR2 FQNEAQ (reference sequence). The CDR3 contains 12 residues. CDR3 region: CASSLMVEEAFF.

V usage is TRBV19 and J usage is TRBJ2-1; the D call from TCRdb, TRBD1, cannot be confirmed without DNA. This CDR3 is 15 amino acids long. Germline lookup yields CDR1 LNHDA and CDR2 SQIVND (reference sequence). The CDR3: CASSTRDSSYNEQFF.

The gene calls are TRBV6-5 and TRBJ2-2; TCRdb lists TRBD1, though no DNA is available to test this call. The germline V gene has CDR1 MNHEY and CDR2 SVGAGI. The CDR3 loop spans 16 amino acids. CDR3 region: CASSYKGRGVTGELFF.

The chain couples TRBV7-2 to TRBJ1-2; the TCRdb D gene call, TRBD1, has no DNA to confirm it. CDR3 size: 15 residues. CDR1 is SGHTA and CDR2 is FQGNSA in the germline V gene. CDR3 region: CASSPLGGGNYGYTF.

V gene TRBV11-2 combines with J gene TRBJ2-7; the D call from TCRdb, TRBD1, cannot be confirmed without DNA. Germline V lookup: CDR1 SGHAT, CDR2 FQNNGV. The CDR3 loop spans 16 amino acids. CDR3: CASSNGQALIPYEQYF.

V and J are TRBV4-3 and TRBJ2-1; lacking DNA, the TRBD2 call made by TCRdb goes unchecked. The CDR3 has 16 residues. Germline CDR1 reads LGHNA; CDR2 reads YSLEER. The CDR3 reads CASSQILAEPYNEQFF.

The CDR3 region is CSVEEGQGLIETQYF. This chain uses TRBV29-1 with TRBJ2-5; the D call of TRBD1 rests on TCRdb alone, since no DNA is present to check it. This CDR3 contains 15 residues. Germline V gene sequence: CDR1 SQVTM, CDR2 ANQGSEA.

The genes are TRBV7-9 and TRBJ2-1. CDR1 SEHNR and CDR2 FQNEAQ come from the germline V gene (reference sequence). The CDR3 spans 14 residues. This CDR3 is CASSSILDRQEQFF. The variable domain in full, completed from reference TRBV7-9 and TRBJ2-1, reads DTGVSQNPRHKITKRGQNVTFRCDPISEHNRLYWYRQTLGQGPEFLTYFQNEAQLEKSRLLSDRFSAERPKGSFSTLEIQRTEQGDSAMYLCASSSILDRQEQFFGPGTRLTVL.

The genes are TRBV11-2 and TRBJ2-4; TCRdb's D call, TRBD1, is unchecked because there is no DNA. The CDR3 sequence is 16 residues long. CDR1 SGHAT and CDR2 FQNNGV come from the germline V gene. CDR3 amino acids: CASSPALGVAKNIQYF.

The chain couples TRBV29-1 to TRBJ2-2; without DNA, the TCRdb call of TRBD1 cannot be checked. The germline V gene encodes CDR1 SQVTM and CDR2 ANQGSEA. The CDR3 has 13 amino acids. CDR3: CSVDGGNTGELFF.

The chain employs TRBV7-2 and TRBJ2-1. The CDR3 consists of 13 residues. CDR1 is SGHTA and CDR2 is FQGNSA in the germline V gene. The CDR3 sequence is CASSPWAYNEQFF.

The chain links TRBV4-3 to TRBJ2-1. Per germline, CDR1 LGHNA and CDR2 YSLEER. The CDR3 consists of 14 residues. The CDR3 spells CASSQVGSYNEQFF.

The chain couples TRBV20-1 to TRBJ2-7. The CDR3 is made up of 11 amino acids. From germline, CDR1 is DFQATT and CDR2 SNEGSKA (reference sequence). This chain's CDR3 is CSANNLGEQYF.

The rearrangement uses TRBV2 and TRBJ2-3. Germline V gene sequence: CDR1 SNHLY, CDR2 FYNNEI. This CDR3 region has 11 residues. CDR3: CASTRTDTQYF.

This chain uses TRBV6-2 or TRBV6-3 with TRBJ2-3; no DNA is available, so the TRBD2 call from TCRdb remains unchecked. The germline V gene encodes CDR1 MNHEY and CDR2 SVGEGT. This CDR3 contains 13 residues. CDR3 loop: CASSEGSTDTQYF.

This chain connects TRBV11-2 to TRBJ2-7; TCRdb lists TRBD1, though no DNA is available to test this call. Germline CDR1 reads SGHAT; CDR2 reads FQNNGV. This CDR3 is 15 amino acids long. The chain's CDR3 is CASSRQGPVSYEQYF.

The rearrangement joins TRBV20-1 to TRBJ2-7. The germline V gene encodes CDR1 DFQATT and CDR2 SNEGSKA (reference sequence). This CDR3 is 12 amino acids long. CDR3 region: CSAREAAYEQYF.

The chain carries TRBV5-6 and TRBJ1-1. The germline gives CDR1 SGHDT, CDR2 YYEEEE. The length of the CDR3 is 13 residues. The CDR3 sequence is CASSFGGDTEAFF.

The chain has TRBV29-1 and TRBJ2-7. Per the germline V gene, CDR1 is SQVTM and CDR2 is ANQGSEA. The CDR3 spans 14 residues. The CDR3 here is CSVDSGESSYEQYF.

The chain is built from TRBV30 and TRBJ1-1; TCRdb picks TRBD1, but there is no DNA to check that call. The CDR3 contains 14 residues. Germline V gene data show CDR1 as GTSNPN and CDR2 as SVGIG (reference sequence). The CDR3 sequence is CAWSPTGGGTEAFF. Variable domain in full (rest from reference TRBV30 and TRBJ1-1): SQTIHQWPATLVQPVGSPLSLECTVEGTSNPNLYWYRQAAGRGLQLLFYSVGIGQISSEVPQNLSASRPQDRQFILSSKKLLLSDSGFYLCAWSPTGGGTEAFFGQGTRLTVV.

This chain connects TRBV7-9 to TRBJ2-2. Germline-derived CDR1 and CDR2 are SEHNR and FQNEAQ (reference sequence). CDR3 length: 15 amino acids. The CDR3 loop reads CASSSGLTNTGELFF.

The chain carries TRBV11-1 and TRBJ2-7; TCRdb reports TRBD1, a call that lacks DNA to check it against. The germline V gene has CDR1 SGHAT and CDR2 FQDESV (reference sequence). The CDR3 has 15 amino acids. The CDR3 spells CASSLEDQGFYEQYF.

The rearrangement joins TRBV15 to TRBJ2-1; TCRdb proposes TRBD2, but this gene call is untestable without DNA. The CDR3 is 16 residues long. Per the germline V gene, CDR1 is LNHNV and CDR2 is YYDKDF (reference sequence). This chain's CDR3 is CATSRNLLAGINEQFF.